The 18 T cell receptor beta chains listed next were all sequenced from one sample in a study of blood T cell repertoires in COVID-19. The table came from immunoSEQ multiplex PCR; TCRdb's copy has only in-frame clones and leaves some out. The sample includes around 18,000 clones, around 80% of them seen just once. The sequenced sample was peripheral blood. The receptors were sampled from a man at least 80 years old with acute or convalescent COVID-19.

The CDR3 protein is CASSATGEAYNEQFF. The CDR3 region has the DNA TGTGCCAGCAGCGCGACAGGGGAGGCCTACAATGAGCAGTTCTTC. V usage is TRBV11-3 and J usage is TRBJ2-1, with 8 bases identical to TRBD1. V was pared by 5 bases and J by 2 bases, with 5 bases of the junction left unmatched. Germline CDR1 is SGHNT and CDR2 is YENEEA. CDR3 length: 15 residues.

The J gene is TRBJ1-6, the V gene TRBV19; D ambiguous. Germline V gene sequence: CDR1 LNHDA, CDR2 SQIVND (reference sequence). This CDR3 has 13 amino acids. Between the trimmed V and J ends, which lost 6 bases and 4 bases, there was a span of 7 bases. The CDR3 sequence: CASRSLYNSPLHF. For the CDR3, the DNA is TGTGCCAGTAGGAGTCTGTATAATTCACCCCTCCACTTT.

J is TRBJ1-3 and V is TRBV10-3, with D hard to call. The germline V gene has CDR1 ENHRY and CDR2 SYGVKD. The V end was cut by 9 bases, the J end by 7 bases, with 13 bases between. The CDR3 covers 12 residues. The DNA of the CDR3 is TGTGCCATAACAGACGCTTGGAACACCATATATTTT. It specifies CAITDAWNTIYF.

The V and J genes are TRBV9 and TRBJ2-7, with TRBD1 identical over 12 bases. Germline lookup yields CDR1 SGDLS and CDR2 YYNGEE. The CDR3 length is 16 residues. V shed 2 bases and J 4 bases; nucleotides not matched to a gene: 7. CDR3 loop: CASSVLPGQGAYEQYF. Written as DNA, the CDR3 is TGTGCCAGCAGCGTTCTACCGGGACAGGGGGCTTACGAGCAGTACTTC.

The chain combines TRBV6-2 or TRBV6-3 with TRBJ1-6; D is unresolved. This CDR3 comprises 15 residues. CDR1 and CDR2 (germline): MNHEY, SVGEGT. Deletions cut 2 bases from V and 7 bases from J, with 12 bases between. The CDR3, as DNA: TGTGCCAGCAGTTACGCAGTACAGCAAAATTCACCCCTCCACTTT. Its translation: CASSYAVQQNSPLHF.

V gene TRBV27 combines with J gene TRBJ2-1, with TRBD2 matching over 9 bases. V lost 3 bases and J lost 2; bases outside the gene matches: 8. CDR1 is MNHEY and CDR2 is SMNVEV in the germline V gene (reference sequence). The CDR3 loop spans 17 amino acids. DNA for the CDR3: TGTGCCAGCAGTTTGGCCCCTTCTAGCGGGGCCTACAATGAGCAGTTCTTC. This translates into CASSLAPSSGAYNEQFF.

The rearrangement joins TRBV7-9 to TRBJ2-1; D perhaps matches TRBD2 (6 bases). The length of the CDR3 is 16 residues. The V and J ends lost 5 bases and 8 bases respectively, with 22 bases between them. CDR1 is SEHNR, CDR2 FQNEAQ, per germline (reference sequence). This CDR3 is CASSKGLLVSDHEQFF. The CDR3 DNA sequence: TGTGCCAGCAGCAAGGGACTTTTGGTCTCAGACCATGAGCAGTTCTTC. Full variable domain (remainder filled in from reference TRBV7-9 and TRBJ2-1): DTGVSQNPRHKITKRGQNVTFRCDPISEHNRLYWYRQTLGQGPEFLTYFQNEAQLEKSRLLSDRFSAERPKGSFSTLEIQRTEQGDSAMYLCASSKGLLVSDHEQFFGPGTRLTVL.

This rearrangement joins TRBV3-1 (or the pseudogene TRBV3-2) to TRBJ1-6; maybe TRBD1 (5 bases). Germline V CDR1 and CDR2: LGHDT, YNNKEL (reference sequence). This CDR3 has 15 residues. The V and J ends lost 3 bases and 2 bases respectively, with 8 bases between them. The CDR3 sequence: CASSQQGTYNSPLHF. CDR3 sequence (DNA): TGTGCCAGCAGCCAGCAGGGTACCTATAATTCACCCCTCCACTTT.

The V and J genes are TRBV6-1 and TRBJ2-2; tentatively, D is TRBD1 (6 bases). This CDR3 has 18 residues. V shed 0 bases and J shed 1 base, with 15 bases lying between them. Germline-derived CDR1 and CDR2 are MNHNS and SASEGT. CDR3 coding DNA: TGTGCCAGCAGTGAAGCGACTTTTGGGACACGGAACACCGGGGAGCTGTTTTTT. Its protein product is CASSEATFGTRNTGELFF.

The chain joins TRBV5-3 to TRBJ2-2; D not resolved. TRBV5-3 is an open reading frame, and its role is uncertain. This CDR3 contains 14 residues. V lost 1 base and J lost 4, with 8 bases in between. The CDR3: CARSLNSLTGELFF. The CDR3 DNA sequence: TGTGCCAGAAGCTTGAACAGCCTCACCGGGGAGCTGTTTTTT.

This clone was seen once. The chain recombines TRBV19 with TRBJ1-4; D perhaps matches TRBD1 (6 bases). CDR1 LNHDA and CDR2 SQIVND come from the germline V gene (reference sequence). The CDR3 length is 15 residues. With 7 bases removed from V and 5 bases from J, the gap between germline ends came to 17 bases. CDR3 DNA: TGTGCCAGTAATACGGACAGCTGGAAAAATGAAAAACTGTTTTTT. This gives the protein CASNTDSWKNEKLFF. The full variable domain, in which reference TRBV19 and TRBJ1-4 provide the parts outside the CDR3, is DGGITQSPKYLFRKEGQNVTLSCEQNLNHDAMYWYRQDPGQGLRLIYYSQIVNDFQKGDIAEGYSVSREKKESFPLTVTSAQKNPTAFYLCASNTDSWKNEKLFFGSGTQLSVL.

This chain uses TRBV27 with TRBJ1-1; possibly TRBD1 for D (6 bases). The CDR3 spans 15 residues. Looked up from germline, CDR1 is MNHEY and CDR2 is SMNVEV (reference sequence). The ends were cut back, 5 bases at V and 4 bases at J, with 17 bases in the middle. The CDR3 sequence is CASSPDPVGGTEAFF. The CDR3 coding sequence is TGTGCCAGCAGTCCCGATCCGGTAGGGGGCACTGAAGCTTTCTTT.

V usage is TRBV9 and J usage is TRBJ2-1; the match to TRBD2 covers 9 bases. V lost 0 bases, J lost 0 bases, and 7 bases stayed unmatched. This CDR3 comprises 18 residues. Germline V lookup: CDR1 SGDLS, CDR2 YYNGEE. For the CDR3, the DNA is TGTGCCAGCAGCGTAGGAGTTAGCGGGGGCCTCTCCTACAATGAGCAGTTCTTC. It encodes CASSVGVSGGLSYNEQFF.

This clone was seen a handful of times. J is TRBJ1-4 and V is TRBV7-8; 9 nucleotides match TRBD1. The CDR3 length is 15 residues. Germline-derived CDR1 and CDR2 are SGHVS and FQNEAQ. The V segment lost 5 bases and the J segment 10 bases; nucleotides outside the gene matches: 11. The CDR3: CASSPETGGSGKLFF. CDR3 sequence (DNA): TGTGCCAGCAGCCCCGAGACAGGGGGTAGCGGAAAACTGTTTTTT.

This clone was counted only a few times. The rearrangement joins TRBV5-4 to TRBJ2-5, with 10 positions matching TRBD2. V trimming: 5 bases; J trimming: 4 bases; junction bases outside the gene matches: 8. The germline V gene encodes CDR1 SGHNT and CDR2 YYREEE (reference sequence). The CDR3 sequence is 15 residues long. CDR3 DNA sequence: TGTGCCAGCAGACGGGGGACTAGCGATGGAGAGACCCAGTACTTC. Its translation: CASRRGTSDGETQYF.

The rearrangement joins TRBV5-1 to TRBJ1-6; 9 bases align to TRBD1. J was trimmed by 6 bases and V by 5 bases; bases with no gene match: 9. Germline CDR1 and CDR2: SGHRS and YFSETQ. The CDR3 is 16 residues long. CDR3 sequence (DNA): TGCGCCAGCAGGAATGTCCCGGGACAGGGTAATTCACCCCTCCACTTT. Protein sequence: CASRNVPGQGNSPLHF.

This clone is labeled as medium-sized. This sequence joins TRBV2 and TRBJ1-2; TRBD1 agrees at 8 bases. Germline V gene data show CDR1 as SNHLY and CDR2 as FYNNEI. V shed 6 bases and J 6 bases; nucleotides not matched to a gene: 6. CDR3 length: 13 amino acids. CDR3 DNA: TGTGCCAGCAGAGGACAGGGTTCGAATGGCTACACCTTC. This gives the protein CASRGQGSNGYTF.

The rearrangement joins TRBV24-1 to TRBJ1-2; TRBD1 matches 9 bases. Germline V gene sequence: CDR1 KGHDR, CDR2 SFDVKD. Losses at the gene ends were 4 bases for V and 7 bases for J; bases not matched to a gene: 12. The CDR3 contains 16 residues. Written as DNA, the CDR3 is TGTGCCACCAGTGAACTACCGGGACAGGGACGCCCTGGCTACACCTTC. It yields the protein CATSELPGQGRPGYTF.